This T cell receptor beta chain was obtained from a study of blood T cell repertoires in COVID-19. Assay used: immunoSEQ multiplex PCR; TCRdb lists only in-frame clones, some missing. The sample lists 55,000 to 75,000 clones, less than 80% occurring once. Material: peripheral blood. The origin of this receptor is a man aged 55-75 years with acute or convalescent COVID-19.

The CDR3 nucleotides read TGTGCCAGCAGCTCCCTCGCAGGGGCAGTAGGTGAAAAACTGTTTTTT. This sequence encodes CASSSLAGAVGEKLFF. The V call is TRBV7-9, the J call TRBJ1-4, with D tentatively TRBD1 (6 bases). V lost 4 bases and J 7 bases, leaving 19 bases between the germline ends. The CDR3 totals 16 residues. CDR1 and CDR2 (germline): SEHNR, FQNEAQ (reference sequence).